Below, 17 T cell receptor beta chains from the same sample are listed, as sequenced in a study of shared clonotypes between healthy human individuals. Data came from immunoSEQ multiplex PCR; TCRdb stores just in-frame clones and leaves some out. This table has 2 million to 2.5 million clones, approximately 94% appearing once. The sample taken for sequencing was naive CD4+ T cells from PBMCs. The subset is: CD45RA+ positively selected. The receptors were sampled from a man aged 18 to 29 in good health. Some clones in this sample may be carry-over from other donors' samples.

The chain recombines TRBV5-4 with TRBJ2-1, with D uncertain. Germline CDR1 SGHNT, CDR2 YYREEE (reference sequence). The CDR3 runs to 15 residues. With 0 bases removed from V and 2 bases from J, the gap between germline ends came to 9 bases. The CDR3 loop reads CASSLEQVTYNEQFF. Here the CDR3 DNA reads TGTGCCAGCAGCTTGGAGCAGGTCACCTACAATGAGCAGTTCTTC.

This rearrangement joins TRBV4-3 to TRBJ2-1; D might be TRBD1 (6 bases). Germline V lookup: CDR1 LGHNA, CDR2 YSLEER. The ends were cut back, 1 base at V and 0 bases at J, with 22 bases in the middle. CDR3 length: 20 amino acids. The CDR3 bases are TGCGCCAGCAGCCAAGCTTCCCCCGGACAGACAGCGAGCTCCTACAATGAGCAGTTCTTC. Translated, it gives CASSQASPGQTASSYNEQFF.

The chain joins TRBV27 to TRBJ2-2; D possibly corresponds to TRBD2 (6 bases). CDR1 and CDR2 (germline): MNHEY, SMNVEV (reference sequence). V was pared by 6 bases and J by 1 base, with 15 bases between. CDR3 length: 16 residues. The CDR3 here is CASRDQRARNTGELFF. The CDR3 DNA follows: TGTGCCAGCAGGGATCAGCGGGCACGGAACACCGGGGAGCTGTTTTTT.

The V call is TRBV19, the J call TRBJ1-4; 8 bases are shared with TRBD1. Germline V gives CDR1 LNHDA, CDR2 SQIVND (reference sequence). CDR3 size: 18 residues. Trimming removed 8 bases from V and 8 bases from J; junction bases left unmatched: 22. The CDR3 DNA sequence: TGTGCCAGTGGGGTAGGCTGGACAGGGCGCCAAAGGCGGGAAAAACTGTTTTTT. The encoded protein is CASGVGWTGRQRREKLFF.

Turning to this clone: The sample contains more than one DNA sequence encoding this CDR3. The chain links TRBV18 to TRBJ1-5; perhaps TRBD1 as D (6 bases). The V and J ends lost 4 bases and 3 bases respectively, with 7 bases between them. The CDR3 length is 13 residues. Germline CDR1 and CDR2: KGHSH and LQKENI. The CDR3 reads CASSRQDNQPQHF. CDR3 in DNA: TGTGCCAGCTCACGACAGGACAATCAGCCCCAGCATTTT.

V and J are TRBV18 and TRBJ2-7; TRBD1 aligns across 9 bases. Trimming removed 5 bases from V and 3 bases from J; junction bases left unmatched: 5. Per the germline V gene, CDR1 is KGHSH and CDR2 is LQKENI. CDR3 size: 14 residues. The CDR3 sequence is CASSAGTGFYEQYF. For the CDR3, the DNA is TGTGCCAGCTCAGCCGGGACAGGGTTCTACGAGCAGTACTTC.

The V gene is TRBV7-9, the J gene TRBJ1-4, with D uncertain. The CDR3 is made up of 14 amino acids. Germline CDR1 and CDR2: SEHNR and FQNEAQ (reference sequence). V was shortened by 0 bases and J by 8 bases, with 10 bases between the two germline ends. CDR3 in amino acids: CASSLAPLQEKLFF. As DNA, the CDR3 is TGTGCCAGCAGCTTAGCCCCCCTGCAAGAAAAACTGTTTTTT. Full variable domain (remainder filled in from reference TRBV7-9 and TRBJ1-4): DTGVSQNPRHKITKRGQNVTFRCDPISEHNRLYWYRQTLGQGPEFLTYFQNEAQLEKSRLLSDRFSAERPKGSFSTLEIQRTEQGDSAMYLCASSLAPLQEKLFFGSGTQLSVL.

The CDR3 nucleotides read TGTGCCAGCAGCTTAGATGGGGACTCCACCAGCGACGAGCAGTACTTC. This sequence encodes CASSLDGDSTSDEQYF. The genes are TRBV11-1 and TRBJ2-7; tentatively, D is TRBD2 (6 bases). Germline V gives CDR1 SGHAT, CDR2 FQDESV (reference sequence). The CDR3 has 16 amino acids. Trimming took off 1 base at V and 5 bases at J, with 18 bases between the two ends.

V is TRBV5-6 and J is TRBJ2-7; D is perhaps TRBD2 (6 bases). Germline loops: CDR1 SGHDT, CDR2 YYEEEE. This CDR3 has 16 residues. V lost 6 bases and J lost 0, with 19 bases in between. The CDR3 reads CASTPESGGVSYEQYF. The CDR3 bases are TGTGCCAGCACTCCCGAAAGCGGAGGGGTCTCCTACGAGCAGTACTTC. Based on the CDR3 plus reference TRBV5-6 and TRBJ2-7, the full variable domain is DAGVTQSPTHLIKTRGQQVTLRCSPKSGHDTVSWYQQALGQGPQFIFQYYEEEERQRGNFPDRFSGHQFPNYSSELNVNALLLGDSALYLCASTPESGGVSYEQYFGPGTRLTVT.

The chain is built from TRBV7-8 and TRBJ2-7; D is undetermined. The CDR3 runs to 12 residues. Germline V gene lookup returns CDR1 SGHVS and CDR2 FQNEAQ. V lost 6 bases, J lost 7 bases, and 13 bases lay in between. The CDR3 loop reads CASRKRLGEQYF. CDR3 bases: TGTGCCAGCAGGAAGAGACTTGGGGAGCAGTACTTC. The whole variable domain, remainder taken from reference TRBV7-8 and TRBJ2-7, is GAGVSQSPRYKVAKRGQDVALRCDPISGHVSLFWYQQALGQGPEFLTYFQNEAQLDKSGLPSDRFFAERPEGSVSTLKIQRTQQEDSAVYLCASRKRLGEQYFGPGTRLTVT.

The chain employs TRBV5-1 and TRBJ1-2; D perhaps matches TRBD1 (6 bases). Germline V gene data show CDR1 as SGHRS and CDR2 as YFSETQ. The CDR3 length is 16 residues. Trimming removed 0 bases from V and 7 bases from J, with 19 bases in between. The CDR3 DNA is TGCGCCAGCAGCTTGGTAGGGGGTGACTCTTATAGTGGCTACACCTTC. It translates to CASSLVGGDSYSGYTF.

This clone was recorded only once. The chain employs TRBV6-6 and TRBJ1-2, with D possibly TRBD1 on 6 matching bases. Trimming shortened V by 4 bases and J by 4 bases, and 13 bases separated the two germline ends. Germline CDR1 and CDR2: MNHNY and SVGAGI (reference sequence). There are 14 residues in the CDR3. The CDR3 here is CASSLGGDGYGYTF. CDR3 nucleotide sequence: TGTGCCAGCAGTTTAGGGGGGGACGGCTATGGCTACACCTTC.

The chain employs TRBV5-1 and TRBJ1-5; D is uncertain. The ends were cut back, 2 bases at V and 7 bases at J, with 10 bases in the middle. Looked up from germline, CDR1 is SGHRS and CDR2 is YFSETQ. The CDR3 loop spans 13 amino acids. DNA of the CDR3: TGCGCCAGCAGCTTCCGAGGCGGACAGCCCCAGCATTTT. The encoded protein is CASSFRGGQPQHF.

This clone was observed a handful of times. The same CDR3 can be traced to other DNA sequences in this sample. The rearrangement joins TRBV19 to TRBJ1-5; TRBD1 aligns across 7 bases. Unmatched junction bases numbered 1, after V lost 3 bases and J lost 2 bases. Per germline, CDR1 LNHDA and CDR2 SQIVND (reference sequence). This CDR3 is 14 amino acids long. This CDR3 reads CASSIQGGNQPQHF. CDR3 nucleotide sequence: TGTGCCAGTAGTATTCAGGGGGGCAATCAGCCCCAGCATTTT.

This clone was seen once. The chain is built from TRBV29-1 and TRBJ1-4; a possible D gene is TRBD1 (5 bases). Germline values: CDR1 SQVTM, CDR2 ANQGSEA. V was shortened by 6 bases and J by 3 bases, with 14 bases between the two germline ends. CDR3 length: 14 amino acids. This CDR3 is CSVTRGLANEKLFF. CDR3 in DNA: TGCAGCGTGACAAGGGGTTTGGCTAATGAAAAACTGTTTTTT.

J is TRBJ2-3 and V is TRBV5-1; 9 bases map to TRBD1. The CDR3 totals 18 residues. V lost 4 bases, J lost 3 bases, and 15 bases stayed unmatched. Germline CDR1 SGHRS, CDR2 YFSETQ. The chain's CDR3 is CASSRQPGNRGLTDTQYF. The CDR3 DNA reads as TGCGCCAGCAGCCGCCAACCCGGCAACAGGGGGCTTACAGATACGCAGTATTTT.

This clone was observed a single time. The chain uses TRBV5-1 and TRBJ2-5; 9 nucleotides match TRBD1. CDR1 SGHRS and CDR2 YFSETQ come from the germline V gene. This CDR3 comprises 14 residues. J lost 3 bases, V lost 5 bases, and 5 bases had no gene match. CDR3 bases: TGCGCCAGCAGTCCGGGACAGGGCAAAGAGACCCAGTACTTC. It encodes CASSPGQGKETQYF. The variable domain in full, with the rest retrieved from reference TRBV5-1 and TRBJ2-5, is KAGVTQTPRYLIKTRGQQVTLSCSPISGHRSVSWYQQTPGQGLQFLFEYFSETQRNKGNFPGRFSGRQFSNSRSEMNVSTLELGDSALYLCASSPGQGKETQYFGPGTRLLVL.